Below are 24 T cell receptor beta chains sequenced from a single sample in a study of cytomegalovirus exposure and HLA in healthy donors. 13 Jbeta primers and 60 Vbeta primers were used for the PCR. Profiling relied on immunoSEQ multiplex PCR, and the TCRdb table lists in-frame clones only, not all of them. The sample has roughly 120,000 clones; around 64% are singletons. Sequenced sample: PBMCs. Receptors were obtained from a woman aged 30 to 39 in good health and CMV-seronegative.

The CDR3 DNA follows: TGTGCCAGCAGCTTAAACGGGGGAGCAACTAATGAAAAACTGTTTTTT. Protein: CASSLNGGATNEKLFF. V gene TRBV7-2 combines with J gene TRBJ1-4; a possible D gene is TRBD1 (5 bases). V was trimmed by 2 bases and J by 0 bases, leaving 10 bases between them. The CDR3 consists of 16 residues. Looked up from germline, CDR1 is SGHTA and CDR2 is FQGNSA.

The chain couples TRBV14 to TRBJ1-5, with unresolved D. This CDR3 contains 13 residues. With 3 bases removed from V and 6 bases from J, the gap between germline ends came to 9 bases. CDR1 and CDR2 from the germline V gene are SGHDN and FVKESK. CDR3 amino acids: CASSQSPVQPQHF. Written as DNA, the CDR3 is TGTGCCAGCAGCCAGTCGCCAGTTCAGCCCCAGCATTTT.

The CDR3: CATSTGNTEAFF. CDR3 in DNA: TGTGCCACTTCGACGGGGAACACTGAAGCTTTCTTT. The chain combines TRBV10-3 with TRBJ1-1, with no clear D. The CDR3 is 12 residues long. The germline V gene encodes CDR1 ENHRY and CDR2 SYGVKD. Trimming removed 10 bases at V and 1 base at J, with 10 bases between.

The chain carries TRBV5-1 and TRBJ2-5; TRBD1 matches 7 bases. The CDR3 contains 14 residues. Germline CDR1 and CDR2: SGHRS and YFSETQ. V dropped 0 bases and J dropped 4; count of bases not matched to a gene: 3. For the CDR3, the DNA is TGCGCCAGCAGCTTGGCAGGGGGTAGAGAGACCCAGTACTTC. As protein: CASSLAGGRETQYF.

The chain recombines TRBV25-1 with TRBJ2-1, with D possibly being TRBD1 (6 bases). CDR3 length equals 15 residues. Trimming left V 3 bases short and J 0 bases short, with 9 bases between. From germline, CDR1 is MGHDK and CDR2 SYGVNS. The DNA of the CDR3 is TGTGCCAGCAGTGATACAGGGTTCTCCTACAATGAGCAGTTCTTC. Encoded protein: CASSDTGFSYNEQFF.

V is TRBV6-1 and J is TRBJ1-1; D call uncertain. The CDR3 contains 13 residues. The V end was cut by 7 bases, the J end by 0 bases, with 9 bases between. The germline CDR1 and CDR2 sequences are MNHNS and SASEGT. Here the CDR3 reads CASTVRMNTEAFF. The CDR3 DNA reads TGTGCCAGCACGGTGAGGATGAACACTGAAGCTTTCTTT.

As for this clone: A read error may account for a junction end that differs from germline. CDR3 DNA: TGTGCAAGTACCGGGACAGGGGGCAGTACCGGGGAGCTGTTTTTT. Amino acid sequence: CASTGTGGSTGELFF. The V call is TRBV19, the J call TRBJ2-2; 12 bases align to TRBD1. From germline, CDR1 is LNHDA and CDR2 SQIVND (reference sequence). The CDR3 is 15 residues long.

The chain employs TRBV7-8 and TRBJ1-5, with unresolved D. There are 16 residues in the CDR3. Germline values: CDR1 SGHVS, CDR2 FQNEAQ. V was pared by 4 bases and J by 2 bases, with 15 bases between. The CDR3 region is CASSSHRDKGNQPQHF. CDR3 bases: TGTGCCAGCAGCTCCCACAGAGATAAAGGCAATCAGCCCCAGCATTTT.

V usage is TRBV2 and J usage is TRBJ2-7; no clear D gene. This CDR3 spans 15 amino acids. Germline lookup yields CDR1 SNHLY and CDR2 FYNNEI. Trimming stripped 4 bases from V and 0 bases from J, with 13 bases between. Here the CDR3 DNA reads TGTGCCAGCAGTGGGAGCATGAAGAGCTCCTACGAGCAGTACTTC. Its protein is CASSGSMKSSYEQYF.

CDR3 loop: CASSFLQVDRDGNTIYF. The CDR3 coding sequence is TGTGCCAGCAGTTTTTTACAAGTTGACAGGGATGGAAACACCATATATTTT. The chain employs TRBV28 and TRBJ1-3; 7 bases agree with TRBD1. Germline assignment: CDR1 MDHEN and CDR2 SYDVKM. V shed 3 bases, J shed 3 bases, and the junction held 11 bases outside the gene matches. The CDR3 length is 17 residues.

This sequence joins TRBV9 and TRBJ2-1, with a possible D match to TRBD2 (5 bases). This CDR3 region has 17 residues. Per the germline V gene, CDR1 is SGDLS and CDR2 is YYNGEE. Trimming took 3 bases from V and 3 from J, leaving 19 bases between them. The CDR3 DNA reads TGTGCCAGCAGCGCCAGGTTAAGCGGAGACTACTACAATGAGCAGTTCTTC. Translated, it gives CASSARLSGDYYNEQFF.

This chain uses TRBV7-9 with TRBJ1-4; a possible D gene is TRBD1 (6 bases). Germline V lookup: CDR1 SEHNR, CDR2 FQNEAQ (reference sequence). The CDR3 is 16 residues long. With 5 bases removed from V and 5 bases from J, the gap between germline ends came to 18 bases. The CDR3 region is CASSPHMGARNEKLFF. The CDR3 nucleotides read TGTGCCAGCAGCCCCCATATGGGGGCTCGGAATGAAAAACTGTTTTTT. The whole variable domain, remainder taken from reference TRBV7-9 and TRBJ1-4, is DTGVSQNPRHKITKRGQNVTFRCDPISEHNRLYWYRQTLGQGPEFLTYFQNEAQLEKSRLLSDRFSAERPKGSFSTLEIQRTEQGDSAMYLCASSPHMGARNEKLFFGSGTQLSVL.

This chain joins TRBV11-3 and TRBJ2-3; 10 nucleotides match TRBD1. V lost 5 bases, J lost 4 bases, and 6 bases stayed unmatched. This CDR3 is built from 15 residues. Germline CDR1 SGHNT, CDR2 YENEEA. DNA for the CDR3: TGTGCCAGCAGCACCAGCGGGACAGGGGCAGATACGCAGTATTTT. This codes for CASSTSGTGADTQYF.

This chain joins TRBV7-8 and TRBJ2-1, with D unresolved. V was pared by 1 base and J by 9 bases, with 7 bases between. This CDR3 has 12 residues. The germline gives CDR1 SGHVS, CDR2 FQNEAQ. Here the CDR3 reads CASSLDVSEQFF. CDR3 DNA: TGTGCCAGCAGCTTAGACGTGAGTGAGCAGTTCTTC.

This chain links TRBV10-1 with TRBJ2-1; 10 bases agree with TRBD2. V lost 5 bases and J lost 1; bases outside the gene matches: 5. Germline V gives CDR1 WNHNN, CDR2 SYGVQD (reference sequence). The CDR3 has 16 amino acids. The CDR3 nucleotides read TGCGCCAGCAGTATTCTAGCGGGAGCTTCCTACAATGAGCAGTTCTTC. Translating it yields CASSILAGASYNEQFF.

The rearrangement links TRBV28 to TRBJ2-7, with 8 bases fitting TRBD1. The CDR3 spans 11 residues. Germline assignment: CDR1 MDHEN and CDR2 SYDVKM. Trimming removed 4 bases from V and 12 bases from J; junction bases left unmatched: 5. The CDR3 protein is CASSYRTGWYF. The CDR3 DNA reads TGTGCCAGCAGTTATAGGACAGGGTGGTACTTC.

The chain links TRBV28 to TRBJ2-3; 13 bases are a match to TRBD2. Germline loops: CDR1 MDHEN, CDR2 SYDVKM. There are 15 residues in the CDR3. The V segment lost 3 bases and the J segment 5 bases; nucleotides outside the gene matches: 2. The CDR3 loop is CASSFRLAGGDTQYF. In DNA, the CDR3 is TGTGCCAGCAGTTTCAGACTAGCGGGAGGAGATACGCAGTATTTT.

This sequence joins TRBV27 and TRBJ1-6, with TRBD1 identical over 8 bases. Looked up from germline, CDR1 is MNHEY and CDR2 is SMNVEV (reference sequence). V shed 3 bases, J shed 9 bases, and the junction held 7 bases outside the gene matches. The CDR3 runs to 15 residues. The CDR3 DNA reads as TGTGCCAGCAGTTTGGCAGGGGGCGGTTTTTCACCCCTCCACTTT. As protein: CASSLAGGGFSPLHF.

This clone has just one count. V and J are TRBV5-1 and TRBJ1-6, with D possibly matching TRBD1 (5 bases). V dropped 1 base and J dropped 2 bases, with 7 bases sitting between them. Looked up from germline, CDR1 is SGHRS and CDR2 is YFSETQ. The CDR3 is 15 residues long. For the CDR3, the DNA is TGCGCCAGCAGCTTGTCGACAGCCTATAATTCACCCCTCCACTTT. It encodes CASSLSTAYNSPLHF.

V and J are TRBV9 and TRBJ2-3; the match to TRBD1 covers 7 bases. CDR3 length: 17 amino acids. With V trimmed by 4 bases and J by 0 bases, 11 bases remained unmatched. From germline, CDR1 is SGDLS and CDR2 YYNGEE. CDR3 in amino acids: CASSIDTGVGSTDTQYF. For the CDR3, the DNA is TGTGCCAGCAGCATTGACACAGGGGTGGGTAGCACAGATACGCAGTATTTT.

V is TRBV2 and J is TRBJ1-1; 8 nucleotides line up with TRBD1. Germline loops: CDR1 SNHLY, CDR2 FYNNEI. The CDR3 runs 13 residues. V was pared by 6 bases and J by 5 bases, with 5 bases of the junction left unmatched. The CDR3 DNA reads TGTGCCAGCAGCTTTACAGGGGGGACTGAAGCTTTCTTT. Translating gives CASSFTGGTEAFF.

As DNA, the CDR3 is TGTGCCAGCAGCGCACGACAGGGGGTTAATGAAAAACTGTTTTTT. Translating it yields CASSARQGVNEKLFF. The V call is TRBV9, the J call TRBJ1-4; 9 bases agree with TRBD1. The CDR3 length is 15 residues. V lost 3 bases to trimming and J lost 4 bases; unmatched junction nucleotides: 4. The germline gives CDR1 SGDLS, CDR2 YYNGEE.

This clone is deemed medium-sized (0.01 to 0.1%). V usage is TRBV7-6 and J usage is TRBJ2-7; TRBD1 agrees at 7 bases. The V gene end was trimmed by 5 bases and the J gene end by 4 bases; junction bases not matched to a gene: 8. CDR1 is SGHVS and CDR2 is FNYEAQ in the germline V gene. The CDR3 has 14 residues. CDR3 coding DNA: TGTGCCAGCAGCCCGACAGGGCAGACATACGAGCAGTACTTC. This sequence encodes CASSPTGQTYEQYF.

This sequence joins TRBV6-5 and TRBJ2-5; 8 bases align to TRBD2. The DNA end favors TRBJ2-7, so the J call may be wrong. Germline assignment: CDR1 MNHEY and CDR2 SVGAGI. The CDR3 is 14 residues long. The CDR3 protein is CASSYSRGRYEQYF. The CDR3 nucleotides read TGTGCCAGCAGTTACTCCCGCGGGAGGTACGAGCAGTACTTC.